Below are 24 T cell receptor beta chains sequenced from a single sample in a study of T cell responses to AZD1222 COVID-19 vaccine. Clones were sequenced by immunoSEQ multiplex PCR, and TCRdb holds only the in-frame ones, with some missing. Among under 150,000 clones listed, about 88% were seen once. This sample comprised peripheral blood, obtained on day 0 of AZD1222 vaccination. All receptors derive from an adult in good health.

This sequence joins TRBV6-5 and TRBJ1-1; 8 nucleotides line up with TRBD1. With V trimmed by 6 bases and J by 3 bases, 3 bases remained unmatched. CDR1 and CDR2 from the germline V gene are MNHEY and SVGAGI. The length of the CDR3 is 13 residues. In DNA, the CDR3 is TGTGCCAGCAGGACAGGGGCATACACTGAAGCTTTCTTT. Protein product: CASRTGAYTEAFF.

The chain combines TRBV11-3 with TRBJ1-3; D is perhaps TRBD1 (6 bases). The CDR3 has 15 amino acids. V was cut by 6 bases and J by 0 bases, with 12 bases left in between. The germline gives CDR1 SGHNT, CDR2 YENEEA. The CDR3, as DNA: TGTGCCAGCAGTTCAGGGGTCGACTCTGGAAACACCATATATTTT. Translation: CASSSGVDSGNTIYF.

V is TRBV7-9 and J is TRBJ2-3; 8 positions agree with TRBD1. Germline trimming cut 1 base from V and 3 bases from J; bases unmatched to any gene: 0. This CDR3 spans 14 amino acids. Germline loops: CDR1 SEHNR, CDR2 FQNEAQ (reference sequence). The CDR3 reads CASSLGTGTDTQYF. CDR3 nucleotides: TGTGCCAGCAGCTTAGGGACAGGGACAGATACGCAGTATTTT. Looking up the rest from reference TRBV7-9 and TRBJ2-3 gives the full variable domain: DTGVSQNPRHKITKRGQNVTFRCDPISEHNRLYWYRQTLGQGPEFLTYFQNEAQLEKSRLLSDRFSAERPKGSFSTLEIQRTEQGDSAMYLCASSLGTGTDTQYFGPGTRLTVL.

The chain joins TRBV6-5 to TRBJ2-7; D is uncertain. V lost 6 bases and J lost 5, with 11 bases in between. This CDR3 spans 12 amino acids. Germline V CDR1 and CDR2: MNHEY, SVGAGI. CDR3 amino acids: CASRERSDEQYF. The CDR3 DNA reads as TGTGCCAGCAGGGAGAGGTCCGACGAGCAGTACTTC.

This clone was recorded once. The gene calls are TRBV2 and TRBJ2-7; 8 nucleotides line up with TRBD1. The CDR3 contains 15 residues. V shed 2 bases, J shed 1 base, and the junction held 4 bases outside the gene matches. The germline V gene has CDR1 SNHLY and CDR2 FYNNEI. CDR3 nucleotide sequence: TGTGCCAGCAGTGAACGGGGACAGGTATCCTACGAGCAGTACTTC. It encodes CASSERGQVSYEQYF.

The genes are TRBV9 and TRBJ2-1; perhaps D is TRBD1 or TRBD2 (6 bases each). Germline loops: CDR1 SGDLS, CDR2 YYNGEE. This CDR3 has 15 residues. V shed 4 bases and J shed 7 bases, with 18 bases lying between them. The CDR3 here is CASSRGPVGGNEQFF. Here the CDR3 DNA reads TGTGCCAGCAGCCGAGGACCAGTAGGGGGGAATGAGCAGTTCTTC.

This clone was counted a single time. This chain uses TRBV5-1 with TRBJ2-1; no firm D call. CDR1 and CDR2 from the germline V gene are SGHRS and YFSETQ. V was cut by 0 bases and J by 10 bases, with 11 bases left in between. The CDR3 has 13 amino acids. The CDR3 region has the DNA TGCGCCAGCAGCTTGGCGGGTATGCAAGAGCAGTTCTTC. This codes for CASSLAGMQEQFF.

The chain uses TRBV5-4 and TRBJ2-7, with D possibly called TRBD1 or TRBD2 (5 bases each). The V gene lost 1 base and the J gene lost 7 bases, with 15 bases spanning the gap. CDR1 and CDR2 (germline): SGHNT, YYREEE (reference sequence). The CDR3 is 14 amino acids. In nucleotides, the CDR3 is TGTGCCAGCAGCTTGACGCCCCGGGGCGAGGAGCAGTACTTC. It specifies CASSLTPRGEEQYF.

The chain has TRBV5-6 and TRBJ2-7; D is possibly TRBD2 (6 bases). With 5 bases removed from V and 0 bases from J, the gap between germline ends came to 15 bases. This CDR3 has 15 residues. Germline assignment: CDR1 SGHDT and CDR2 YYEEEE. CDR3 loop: CASRALALSSYEQYF. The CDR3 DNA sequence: TGTGCCAGCAGGGCGCTAGCGCTGAGCTCCTACGAGCAGTACTTC. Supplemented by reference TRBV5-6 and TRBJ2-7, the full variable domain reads DAGVTQSPTHLIKTRGQQVTLRCSPKSGHDTVSWYQQALGQGPQFIFQYYEEEERQRGNFPDRFSGHQFPNYSSELNVNALLLGDSALYLCASRALALSSYEQYFGPGTRLTVT.

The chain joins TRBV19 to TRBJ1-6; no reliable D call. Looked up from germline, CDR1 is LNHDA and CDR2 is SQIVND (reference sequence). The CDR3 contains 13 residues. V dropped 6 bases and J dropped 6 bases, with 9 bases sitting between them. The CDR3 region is CASRLQFNSPLHF. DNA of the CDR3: TGTGCCAGTAGGCTACAGTTTAATTCACCCCTCCACTTT.

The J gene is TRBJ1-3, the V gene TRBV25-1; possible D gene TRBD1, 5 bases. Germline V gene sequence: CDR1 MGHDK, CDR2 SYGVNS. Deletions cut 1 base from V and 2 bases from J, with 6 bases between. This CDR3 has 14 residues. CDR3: CASSESGAGNTIYF. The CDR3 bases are TGTGCCAGCAGTGAATCGGGGGCTGGAAACACCATATATTTT. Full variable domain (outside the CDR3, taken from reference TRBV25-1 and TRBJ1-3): EADIYQTPRYLVIGTGKKITLECSQTMGHDKMYWYQQDPGMELHLIHYSYGVNSTEKGDLSSESTVSRIRTEHFPLTLESARPSHTSQYLCASSESGAGNTIYFGEGSWLTVV.

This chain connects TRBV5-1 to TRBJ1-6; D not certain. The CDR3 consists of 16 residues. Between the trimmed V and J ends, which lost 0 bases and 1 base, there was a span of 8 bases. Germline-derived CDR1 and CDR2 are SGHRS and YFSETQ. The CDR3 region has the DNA TGCGCCAGCAGCTTGGAACAGCAGTCCTATAATTCACCCCTCCACTTT. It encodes CASSLEQQSYNSPLHF. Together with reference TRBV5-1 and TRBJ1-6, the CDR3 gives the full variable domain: KAGVTQTPRYLIKTRGQQVTLSCSPISGHRSVSWYQQTPGQGLQFLFEYFSETQRNKGNFPGRFSGRQFSNSRSEMNVSTLELGDSALYLCASSLEQQSYNSPLHFGNGTRLTVT.

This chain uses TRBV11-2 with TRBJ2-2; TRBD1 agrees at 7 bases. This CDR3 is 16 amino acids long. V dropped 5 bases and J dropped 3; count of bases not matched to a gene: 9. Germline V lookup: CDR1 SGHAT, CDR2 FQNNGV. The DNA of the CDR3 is TGTGCCAGCAGCCCGGGCAGGACAGGCTACACCGGGGAGCTGTTTTTT. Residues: CASSPGRTGYTGELFF. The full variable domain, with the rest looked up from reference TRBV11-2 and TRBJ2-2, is EAGVAQSPRYKIIEKRQSVAFWCNPISGHATLYWYQQILGQGPKLLIQFQNNGVVDDSQLPKDRFSAERLKGVDSTLKIQPAKLEDSAVYLCASSPGRTGYTGELFFGEGSRLTVL.

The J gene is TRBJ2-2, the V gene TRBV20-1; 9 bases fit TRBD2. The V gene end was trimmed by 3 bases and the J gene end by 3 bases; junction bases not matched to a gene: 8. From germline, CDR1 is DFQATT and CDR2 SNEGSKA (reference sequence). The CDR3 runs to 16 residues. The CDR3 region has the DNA TGCAGTGCTAGTCTCAGTAGCGGGAGCTACACCGGGGAGCTGTTTTTT. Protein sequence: CSASLSSGSYTGELFF.

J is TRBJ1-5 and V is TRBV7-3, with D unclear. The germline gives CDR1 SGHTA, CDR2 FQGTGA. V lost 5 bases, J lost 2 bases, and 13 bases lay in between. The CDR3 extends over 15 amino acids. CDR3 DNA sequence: TGTGCCAGCAGCGCAGACAATAGCGGCAATCAGCCCCAGCATTTT. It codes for CASSADNSGNQPQHF.

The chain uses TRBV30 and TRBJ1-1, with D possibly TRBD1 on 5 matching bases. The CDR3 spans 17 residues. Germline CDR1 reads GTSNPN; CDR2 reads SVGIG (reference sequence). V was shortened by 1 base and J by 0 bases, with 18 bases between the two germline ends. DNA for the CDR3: TGTGCCTGGAGTGGAGCAGGGTATTCCGAAATGAACACTGAAGCTTTCTTT. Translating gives CAWSGAGYSEMNTEAFF.

CDR3 region: CASSGTVNQPQHF. The CDR3 DNA is TGTGCCAGTTCCGGGACAGTCAATCAGCCCCAGCATTTT. J is TRBJ1-5 and V is TRBV19; the match to TRBD1 covers 7 bases. Germline V gene sequence: CDR1 LNHDA, CDR2 SQIVND (reference sequence). The CDR3 length is 13 residues. With V trimmed by 8 bases and J by 3 bases, 4 bases remained unmatched. Full variable domain (outside the CDR3, taken from reference TRBV19 and TRBJ1-5): DGGITQSPKYLFRKEGQNVTLSCEQNLNHDAMYWYRQDPGQGLRLIYYSQIVNDFQKGDIAEGYSVSREKKESFPLTVTSAQKNPTAFYLCASSGTVNQPQHFGDGTRLSIL.

This chain's CDR3 is CASSLDNRKNYGYTF. Written as DNA, the CDR3 is TGTGCCAGCAGCTTAGACAACAGAAAGAACTATGGCTACACCTTC. The rearrangement links TRBV7-2 to TRBJ1-2; D is ambiguous. The germline V gene has CDR1 SGHTA and CDR2 FQGNSA. The CDR3 runs 15 residues. V was trimmed by 1 base and J by 2 bases, leaving 11 bases between them.

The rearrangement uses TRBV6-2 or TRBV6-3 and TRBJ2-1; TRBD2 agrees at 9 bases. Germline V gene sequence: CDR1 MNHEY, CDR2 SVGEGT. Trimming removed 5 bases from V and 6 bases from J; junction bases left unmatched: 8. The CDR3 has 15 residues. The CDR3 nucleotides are TGTGCCAGCAGTGGCTCTTCGACTAGCGGCAATGAGCAGTTCTTC. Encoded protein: CASSGSSTSGNEQFF.

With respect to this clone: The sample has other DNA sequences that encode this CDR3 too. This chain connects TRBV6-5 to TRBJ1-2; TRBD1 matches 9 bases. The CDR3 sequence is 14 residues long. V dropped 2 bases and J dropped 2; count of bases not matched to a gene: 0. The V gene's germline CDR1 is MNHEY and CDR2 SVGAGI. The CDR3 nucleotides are TGTGCCAGCAGTTACGGGACAGGGAACTATGGCTACACCTTC. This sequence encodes CASSYGTGNYGYTF.

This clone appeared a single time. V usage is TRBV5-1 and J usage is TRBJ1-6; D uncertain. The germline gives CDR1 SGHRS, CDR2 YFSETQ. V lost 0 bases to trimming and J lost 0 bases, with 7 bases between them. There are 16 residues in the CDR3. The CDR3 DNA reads TGCGCCAGCAGCTTGGTGGGATTCTCCTATAATTCACCCCTCCACTTT. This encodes CASSLVGFSYNSPLHF.

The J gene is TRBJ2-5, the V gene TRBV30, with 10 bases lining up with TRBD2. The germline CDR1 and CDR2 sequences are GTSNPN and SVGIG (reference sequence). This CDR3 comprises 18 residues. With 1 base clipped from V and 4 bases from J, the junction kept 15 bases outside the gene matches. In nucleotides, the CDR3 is TGTGCCTGGAGTGCCAGACTAGCGGGCCCGGCGAGGTCAGAGACCCAGTACTTC. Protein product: CAWSARLAGPARSETQYF.

The CDR3 sequence: CASSLTGRTEAFF. The DNA for the CDR3 is TGCGCCAGCAGCTTGACAGGGAGGACTGAAGCTTTCTTT. The chain is built from TRBV5-1 and TRBJ1-1; D possibly corresponds to TRBD1 (6 bases). The ends were cut back, 1 base at V and 5 bases at J, with 9 bases in the middle. The CDR3 loop spans 13 amino acids. Germline V gene lookup returns CDR1 SGHRS and CDR2 YFSETQ. Filled out from reference TRBV5-1 and TRBJ1-1, the complete variable domain reads KAGVTQTPRYLIKTRGQQVTLSCSPISGHRSVSWYQQTPGQGLQFLFEYFSETQRNKGNFPGRFSGRQFSNSRSEMNVSTLELGDSALYLCASSLTGRTEAFFGQGTRLTVV.

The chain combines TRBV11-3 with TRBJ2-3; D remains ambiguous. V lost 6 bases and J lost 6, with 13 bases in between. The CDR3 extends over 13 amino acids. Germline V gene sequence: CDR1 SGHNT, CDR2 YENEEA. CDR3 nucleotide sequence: TGTGCCAGCAGTCTCTCGGGCTCGGATACGCAGTATTTT. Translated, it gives CASSLSGSDTQYF.